This TCR beta chain was identified in a study of cytomegalovirus exposure and HLA in healthy donors. Overall study: In a later analysis, it was reported that the 120 or so validation repertoires had been produced on the same platform as the 690 or so repertoires belonging to the first cohort.

Produced via immunoSEQ multiplex PCR; TCRdb's table is partial and in-frame only. The sample lists approximately 99,000 clones, approximately 86% occurring once. General study points: Many donors carried some public TCRs, although rarity characterized most TCR sequences. A list of about 180 TCR beta chains associated with cytomegalovirus was given.

Concerning this clone: Its matching antigen is unknown.

The CDR3 is made up of 14 amino acids. Germline V lookup: CDR1 GTSNPN, CDR2 SVGIG (reference sequence). Trimming took 7 bases from V and 7 from J; bases not matched to a gene: 12. The gene calls are TRBV30 and TRBJ1-4; 7 nucleotides line up with TRBD1. Sequencing was performed on PBMCs. This receptor was taken from a woman in her late teens or twenties in good health and CMV-seronegative. The CDR3 DNA reads as TGTGCCTTCTCTCCGGGACAGTCTATTGAAAAACTGTTTTTT. This translates into CAFSPGQSIEKLFF.